These 18 T cell receptor beta chains share one sample of origin, sequenced in a study of blood T cells in healthy people across ages (dated by TCRdb to about 2015). The library was built by means of 5' RACE. This sample was sequenced with an Illumina HiSeq 2500. The second PCR ran for about 6 to 12 cycles and used a J-beta primer mix along with a sample-barcoded 5' primer. TCRdb ran its own pipeline on the public reads, namely fastp trimming at Q25 and MiXCR clone calling, and kept in-frame beta chains. Rows with one shared CDR3 protein collapse into an entry with the most common genes and DNA. The sample yields around 1.5 million distinct CDR3 sequences; roughly 64% were counted once. Under 8.5% of the sample goes to the ten largest clones. The source material was blood. Receptors originate from a man aged 18 to 29 in good health.

The V gene is TRBV29-1, the J gene TRBJ2-6, with a weak D call TRBD1 (5 bases). The V end lost 5 bases, the J end lost 0 bases, and 20 bases lay between the germline ends. CDR1 is SQVTM and CDR2 is ANQGSEA in the germline V gene. This CDR3 region has 18 residues. The CDR3 loop reads CSVKGQGKFGSGANVLTF. In DNA form, the CDR3 reads TGCAGCGTTAAGGGGCAAGGGAAATTCGGCTCTGGGGCCAACGTCCTGACTTTC.

This clonotype was picked up a small number of times. J is TRBJ2-5 and V is TRBV29-1, with 8 nucleotides matching TRBD2. The CDR3 length is 14 residues. Per the germline V gene, CDR1 is SQVTM and CDR2 is ANQGSEA. V shed 4 bases, J shed 3 bases, and the junction held 7 bases outside the gene matches. Here the CDR3 reads CSVGGGGSEETQYF. CDR3 DNA sequence: TGCAGCGTTGGTGGCGGGGGGTCTGAAGAGACCCAGTACTTC.

This clonotype has only a few counts. The chain uses TRBV11-1 and TRBJ1-2; D remains unclear. The V and J ends lost 4 bases and 4 bases respectively, with 13 bases between them. From germline, CDR1 is SGHAT and CDR2 FQDESV (reference sequence). CDR3 length: 14 amino acids. CDR3 in DNA: TGTGCCAGCAGCTCGTTTGACGGTGCCTATGGCTACACCTTC. This encodes CASSSFDGAYGYTF.

The V and J genes are TRBV6-2 or TRBV6-3 and TRBJ2-1; 7 positions match TRBD2. Germline V gives CDR1 MNHEY, CDR2 SVGEGT. This CDR3 contains 14 residues. J gave up 9 bases and V 4 bases, and 9 bases lay outside the gene matches. The DNA of the CDR3 is TGTGCCAGCAGTTCAGACGGGGAGGGTAGTGAGCAGTTCTTC. Protein product: CASSSDGEGSEQFF.

The chain couples TRBV4-1 to TRBJ2-7, with D unresolved. Trimming pared 1 base from V and 6 bases from J, leaving 13 bases between. The CDR3 extends over 14 amino acids. Germline V gene lookup returns CDR1 MGHRA and CDR2 YSYEKL. The CDR3 is CASSQVPWPPEQYF. The CDR3 DNA sequence: TGCGCCAGCAGCCAAGTCCCCTGGCCCCCCGAGCAGTACTTC.

The chain recombines TRBV29-1 with TRBJ2-7; 7 bases line up with TRBD1. Per germline, CDR1 SQVTM and CDR2 ANQGSEA. The CDR3 spans 15 residues. The V and J ends lost 1 base and 1 base, in that order; junction bases with no gene match: 7. The DNA of the CDR3 is TGCAGCGTTGAAGGAAGAGGGACAGTGTCCTACGAGCAGTACTTC. This sequence encodes CSVEGRGTVSYEQYF.

This clonotype was picked up a small number of times. This chain connects TRBV12-3 or TRBV12-4 to TRBJ2-1, with 14 bases that match TRBD2. The CDR3 covers 15 residues. V shed 7 bases and J 7 bases; nucleotides not matched to a gene: 6. The CDR3 nucleotides read TGTGCCAGCATAGGGACTAGCGGGAGTGGTAATGAGCAGTTCTTC. It encodes CASIGTSGSGNEQFF.

As concerns this clonotype: At one end, the junction sequence differs from germline, possibly due to a read error. The chain links TRBV29-1 to TRBJ2-3, with 7 bases matching TRBD1. This CDR3 comprises 13 residues. The germline gives CDR1 SQVTM, CDR2 ANQGSEA. In nucleotides, the CDR3 is TGCAGCGTGCAGGGGGTTGGCACAGATGCGCAGTATTTT. Translating it yields CSVQGVGTDAQYF.

This clonotype was recorded a few times. The chain has TRBV10-3 and TRBJ2-7; 11 bases are shared with TRBD2. Per germline, CDR1 ENHRY and CDR2 SYGVKD. This CDR3 has 13 residues. V gave up 11 bases and J gave up 0 bases; unmatched junction bases: 3. CDR3 DNA sequence: TGTGCCGTGGGACTAGCGGCCTCCTACGAGCAGTACTTC. It specifies CAVGLAASYEQYF.

The V and J genes are TRBV6-5 and TRBJ2-6; tentative D call: TRBD2 (5 bases). V dropped 3 bases and J dropped 0 bases, with 15 bases sitting between them. The CDR3 covers 18 residues. Looked up from germline, CDR1 is MNHEY and CDR2 is SVGAGI. This CDR3 is CASSYTGSFISGANVLTF. For the CDR3, the DNA is TGTGCCAGCAGTTATACGGGGTCCTTCATCTCTGGGGCCAACGTCCTGACTTTC.

The chain recombines TRBV29-1 with TRBJ2-4, with a weak D call TRBD2 (7 bases). The assigned J gene may be wrong: the sequence end matches TRBJ2-7 better. Germline CDR1 is SQVTM and CDR2 is ANQGSEA. CDR3 length: 16 amino acids. The CDR3: CSVEGGGGTSYYEQYF. The DNA for the CDR3 is TGCAGCGTTGAAGGCGGGGGCGGGACCTCATACTACGAGCAGTACTTC.

Here the CDR3 reads CSARASDRASYEQYF. CDR3 nucleotides: TGCAGTGCTAGGGCATCGGACAGGGCCTCCTACGAGCAGTACTTC. The rearrangement uses TRBV20-1 and TRBJ2-7, with 8 nucleotides matching TRBD1. Germline CDR1 DFQATT, CDR2 SNEGSKA (reference sequence). The CDR3 is made up of 15 amino acids. V shed 3 bases, J shed 0 bases, and the junction held 7 bases outside the gene matches.

The chain links TRBV20-1 to TRBJ2-7; D is possibly TRBD1 (6 bases). Germline V CDR1 and CDR2: DFQATT, SNEGSKA (reference sequence). The CDR3 contains 12 residues. The ends were cut back, 6 bases at V and 4 bases at J, with 13 bases in the middle. The CDR3, as DNA: TGCAGTGCACAGGGCCGTTTGTACGAGCAGTACTTC. Its translation is CSAQGRLYEQYF.

The table lists this clonotype with a count of one. The chain has TRBV6-2 or TRBV6-3 and TRBJ2-5; maybe TRBD2 (5 bases). The CDR3 has 13 residues. Germline V gives CDR1 MNHEY, CDR2 SVGEGT. V was cut by 6 bases and J by 5 bases, with 13 bases left in between. For the CDR3, the DNA is TGTGCCAGCAGCATACTAGGTGTGGAGACCCAGTACTTC. Translated, it gives CASSILGVETQYF.

V usage is TRBV4-1 and J usage is TRBJ2-1, with 14 bases that match TRBD2. The junction had 7 bases not matched to a gene; V was cut back by 4 bases and J by 5 bases. Germline CDR1 reads MGHRA; CDR2 reads YSYEKL. The CDR3 length is 17 residues. In DNA form, the CDR3 reads TGCGCCAGCAGCCTCCGGACTAGCGGGAGGTGGGACAATGAGCAGTTCTTC. Its translation: CASSLRTSGRWDNEQFF.

The chain links TRBV7-9 to TRBJ2-1; 7 bases fit TRBD2. Germline assignment: CDR1 SEHNR and CDR2 FQNEAQ (reference sequence). The CDR3 length is 16 residues. Trimming took 5 bases from V and 3 from J; bases not matched to a gene: 10. CDR3 in amino acids: CASSPRVGGDYNEQFF. DNA for the CDR3: TGTGCCAGCAGCCCGAGGGTGGGGGGGGACTACAATGAGCAGTTCTTC.

This clonotype came up a few times. The rearrangement links TRBV20-1 to TRBJ2-1; unclear D gene. Trimming shortened V by 1 base and J by 4 bases, and 8 bases separated the two germline ends. This CDR3 comprises 13 residues. The germline CDR1 and CDR2 sequences are DFQATT and SNEGSKA (reference sequence). CDR3 coding DNA: TGCAGTGCTAGAGTGGTGGGGTACAATGAGCAGTTCTTC. It translates to CSARVVGYNEQFF.

CDR3 protein: CASSEKGAGYEQYF. CDR3 bases: TGTGCCAGCAGTGAAAAGGGGGCAGGCTACGAGCAGTACTTC. This chain joins TRBV25-1 and TRBJ2-7; 7 bases agree with TRBD1. CDR1 is MGHDK, CDR2 SYGVNS, per germline. The CDR3 has 14 amino acids. With V trimmed by 2 bases and J by 3 bases, 4 bases remained unmatched.